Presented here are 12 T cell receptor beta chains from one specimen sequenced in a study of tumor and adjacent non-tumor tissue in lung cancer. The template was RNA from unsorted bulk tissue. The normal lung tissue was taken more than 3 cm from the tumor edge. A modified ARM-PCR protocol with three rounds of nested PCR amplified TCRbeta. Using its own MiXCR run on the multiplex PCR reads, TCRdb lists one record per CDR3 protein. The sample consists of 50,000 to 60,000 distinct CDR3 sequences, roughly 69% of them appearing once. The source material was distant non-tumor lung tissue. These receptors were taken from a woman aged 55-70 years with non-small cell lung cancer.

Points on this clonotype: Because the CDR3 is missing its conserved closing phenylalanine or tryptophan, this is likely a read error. CDR3 in DNA: TGTGCCAGCAGTTTTATTCCCGGCAGGGACCAGCCCCAGCATCTT. Translating it yields CASSFIPGRDQPQHL. The chain has TRBV12-3 or TRBV12-4 and TRBJ1-5, with D perhaps matching TRBD1 (5 bases). V lost 3 bases, J lost 7 bases, and 16 bases lay in between. This CDR3 is built from 15 residues.

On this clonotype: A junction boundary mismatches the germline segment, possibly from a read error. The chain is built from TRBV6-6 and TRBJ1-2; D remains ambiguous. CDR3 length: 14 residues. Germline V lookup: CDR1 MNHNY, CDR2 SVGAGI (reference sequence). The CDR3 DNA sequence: TGTGCAAGTAGTCAGAGGCAGGCTAACTATGGCTACATCTTC. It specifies CASSQRQANYGYIF.

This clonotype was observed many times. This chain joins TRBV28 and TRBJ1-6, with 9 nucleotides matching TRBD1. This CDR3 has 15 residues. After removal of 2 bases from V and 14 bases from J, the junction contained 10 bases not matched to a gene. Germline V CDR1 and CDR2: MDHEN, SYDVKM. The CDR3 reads CASSLVGQGWRALHF. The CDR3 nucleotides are TGTGCCAGCAGTTTAGTAGGACAGGGGTGGAGGGCCCTCCACTTT.

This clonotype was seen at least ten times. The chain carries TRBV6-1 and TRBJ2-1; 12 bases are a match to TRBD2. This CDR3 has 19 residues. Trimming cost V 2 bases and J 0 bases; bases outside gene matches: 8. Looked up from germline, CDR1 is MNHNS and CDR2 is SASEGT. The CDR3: CASSERRTSGTSSYNEQFF. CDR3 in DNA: TGTGCCAGCAGTGAAAGGAGGACTAGCGGGACCAGCTCCTACAATGAGCAGTTCTTC.

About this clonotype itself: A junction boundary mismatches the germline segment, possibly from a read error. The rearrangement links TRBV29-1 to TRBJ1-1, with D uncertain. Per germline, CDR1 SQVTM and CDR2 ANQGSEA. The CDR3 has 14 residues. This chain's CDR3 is CIVALSHVATEAFF. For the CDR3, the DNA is TGCATCGTTGCCTTGTCACATGTGGCCACTGAAGCTTTCTTT. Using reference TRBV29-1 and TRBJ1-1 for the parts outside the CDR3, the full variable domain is SAVISQKPSRDICQRGTSLTIQCQVDSQVTMMFWYRQQPGQSLTLIATANQGSEATYESGFVIDKFPISRPNLTFSTLTVSNMSPEDSSIYLCIVALSHVATEAFFGQGTRLTVV.

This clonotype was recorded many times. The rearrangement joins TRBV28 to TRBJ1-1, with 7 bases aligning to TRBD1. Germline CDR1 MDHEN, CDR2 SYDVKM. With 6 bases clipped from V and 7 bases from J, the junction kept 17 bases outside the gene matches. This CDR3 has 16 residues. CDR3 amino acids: CASRPERMTGRVEAFF. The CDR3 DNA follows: TGTGCCAGCAGGCCCGAACGGATGACAGGGAGGGTTGAAGCTTTCTTT. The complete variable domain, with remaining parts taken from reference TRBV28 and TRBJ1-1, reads DVKVTQSSRYLVKRTGEKVFLECVQDMDHENMFWYRQDPGLGLRLIYFSYDVKMKEKGDIPEGYSVSREKKERFSLILESASTNQTSMYLCASRPERMTGRVEAFFGQGTRLTVV.

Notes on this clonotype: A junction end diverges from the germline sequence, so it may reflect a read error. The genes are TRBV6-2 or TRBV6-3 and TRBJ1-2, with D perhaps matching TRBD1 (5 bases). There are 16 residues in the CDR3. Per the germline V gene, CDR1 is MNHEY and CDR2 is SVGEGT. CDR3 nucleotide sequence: TGTGCCAACAGTTACCGGACATTGGCCGATTACTATGGCTATACCTTC. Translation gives CANSYRTLADYYGYTF.

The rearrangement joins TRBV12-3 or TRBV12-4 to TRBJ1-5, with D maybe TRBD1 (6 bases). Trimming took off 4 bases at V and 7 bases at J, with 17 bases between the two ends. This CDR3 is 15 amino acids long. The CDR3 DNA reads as TGTGCCAGCAGTTATATTCCCAGCAGGGGCCAGCCCCAGCATTTT. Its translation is CASSYIPSRGQPQHF.

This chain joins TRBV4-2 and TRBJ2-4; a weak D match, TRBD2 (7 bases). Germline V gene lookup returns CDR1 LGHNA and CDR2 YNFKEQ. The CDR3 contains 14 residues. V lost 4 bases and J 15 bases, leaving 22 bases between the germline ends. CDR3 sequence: CASSPRGAQNIMYF. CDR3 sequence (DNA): TGTGCCAGCAGCCCCCGGGGGGCCCAAAACATTATGTACTTC.

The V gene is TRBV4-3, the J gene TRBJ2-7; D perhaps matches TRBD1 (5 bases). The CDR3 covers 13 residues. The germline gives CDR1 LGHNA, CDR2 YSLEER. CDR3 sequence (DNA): TGCTACAGCAGCCAAGGGGCGAGGTATGAGCAGTACTTC. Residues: CYSSQGARYEQYF.

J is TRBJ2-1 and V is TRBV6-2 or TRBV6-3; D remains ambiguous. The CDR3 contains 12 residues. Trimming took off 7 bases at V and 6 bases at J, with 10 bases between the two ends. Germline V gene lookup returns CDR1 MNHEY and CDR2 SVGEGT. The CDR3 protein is CASNFRSNEQFF. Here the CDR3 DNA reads TGTGCCAGCAATTTCAGGTCCAATGAGCAGTTCTTC.

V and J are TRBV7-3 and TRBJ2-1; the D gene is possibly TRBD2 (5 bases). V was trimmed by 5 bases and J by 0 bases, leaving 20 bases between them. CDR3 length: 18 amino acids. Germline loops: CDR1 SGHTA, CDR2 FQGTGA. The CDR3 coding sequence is TGTGCCAGCAGCCGATTTGGGCCTAGCATTCGCTCCTACAATGAGCAGTTCTTC. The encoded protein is CASSRFGPSIRSYNEQFF.